This TCR beta chain appears in the sequencing data of a study of blood T cell repertoires in COVID-19. The wider study: PBMCs, B-cell-depleted T cells, or T cells provided the cDNA or gDNA that made up the material.

Clones were read by immunoSEQ multiplex PCR, and TCRdb kept only the in-frame ones, dropping some. The sample has about 180,000 clones; approximately 87% are singletons. V was pared by 4 bases and J by 1 base, with 10 bases between. CDR3 size: 15 residues. Germline lookup yields CDR1 SGHVS and CDR2 FNYEAQ. The sample consisted of peripheral blood. The V call is TRBV7-6, the J call TRBJ2-2; no clear D. This sequence originates from a person aged 65-85 years with COVID-19, enrolled during active disease. The CDR3 DNA reads TGTGCCAGCAGCTCACAGTTAGGGAACACCGGGGAGCTGTTTTTT. Amino acids: CASSSQLGNTGELFF.